The next 6 T cell receptor beta chains were all read from a single sample in a study of technical replicates of blood from a few donors (TCRdb year 2017). Receptors were amplified or captured by the immunoSEQ multiplex PCR assay. TCRdb re-hosts the immuneACCESS table, in-frame sequences only. Its copies lack some clones; in the studies checked, an unresolved V gene accounts for under half of them, and the cause for the rest is not known. A total of more than 90,000 clones appear in this sample, 85% to 95% of them only once. The ten largest clones take up about 0.36% of the sample. The source material was T cells isolated from PBMCs. These receptors originate from a human donor in good health.

In this sample, this clone turned up once. This sequence joins TRBV28 and TRBJ2-5, with TRBD1 as a possible D gene (6 bases). The germline V and J ends were trimmed by 2 bases and 5 bases, with 21 bases remaining between them. The CDR3 loop spans 17 amino acids. CDR1 and CDR2 from the germline V gene are MDHEN and SYDVKM. As DNA, the CDR3 is TGTGCCAGCAGTTTACCGGGACAAGGAGGTGGGATTGAGACCCAGTACTTC. Its translation is CASSLPGQGGGIETQYF.

Only one count was recorded for this clone. This chain links TRBV10-2 with TRBJ2-1; 12 bases map to TRBD2. The CDR3 spans 14 residues. Germline-derived CDR1 and CDR2 are WSHSY and SAAADI. J gave up 8 bases and V 6 bases, and 5 bases lay outside the gene matches. The CDR3 DNA reads TGCGCCAGCAGGGCTAGCGGGAGGGCCGATGAGCAGTTCTTC. Translating it yields CASRASGRADEQFF.

The chain links TRBV6-5 to TRBJ1-3; no clear D gene. The CDR3 length is 15 residues. CDR1 is MNHEY, CDR2 SVGAGI, per germline. V lost 6 bases and J 0 bases, leaving 12 bases between the germline ends. CDR3 nucleotides: TGTGCCAGCAGCTCTGACGGGAACTCTGGAAACACCATATATTTT. Its protein product is CASSSDGNSGNTIYF.

V is TRBV30 and J is TRBJ2-5; weak D call: TRBD2 (5 bases). In germline, CDR1 is GTSNPN, CDR2 SVGIG (reference sequence). Trimming stripped 1 base from V and 1 base from J, with 16 bases between. CDR3 length: 16 amino acids. The DNA for the CDR3 is TGTGCCTGGAGTGCCTCCGCGTCCGGGGTCCAAGAGACCCAGTACTTC. Protein sequence: CAWSASASGVQETQYF.

The V gene is TRBV7-9, the J gene TRBJ1-5, with TRBD1 as a possible D gene (5 bases). Germline CDR1 is SEHNR and CDR2 is FQNEAQ (reference sequence). CDR3 length: 15 residues. Trimming took 4 bases from V and 4 from J, leaving 14 bases between them. The CDR3 DNA sequence: TGTGCCAGCAGCTCCCCGGGGGACGGAAATCAGCCCCAGCATTTT. As protein: CASSSPGDGNQPQHF.

The genes are TRBV5-6 and TRBJ1-1; D unresolved. Trimming left V 2 bases short and J 3 bases short, with 17 bases between. The CDR3 has 16 amino acids. The germline gives CDR1 SGHDT, CDR2 YYEEEE. The DNA of the CDR3 is TGTGCCAGCAGCTTCTGGACTGTACGTAGTTACACTGAAGCTTTCTTT. Translating it yields CASSFWTVRSYTEAFF.